The present entry profiles one T cell receptor (beta chain) with its context. The specificity of this receptor is unknown. One junction end disagrees with the germline gene, perhaps due to a read error. The data belong to a study of PD-1 blockade in classical Hodgkin lymphoma (dated by TCRdb to about 2020). With regard to the full study: Nivolumab dosing was 3 mg/kg intravenously every 2 weeks, continuing until either disease progression or unacceptable toxicity. A peripheral blood immune signature of response to PD-1 blockade in classical Hodgkin lymphoma was defined using TCR beta sequencing and CyTOF. General conclusions and limits of the study: A significant rise by C4D1 was seen in CD4+ but not CD8+ TCR diversity (p=0.0027 vs p=0.16), with the rise being most apparent in complete responders (p=0.02). Baseline TCR diversity was reported to be lower in newly diagnosed patients than in healthy donors and to be lower still in relapsed/refractory patients. Lower diversity was seen in patients whose nivolumab began less than 1 year after ASCT, and these patients were left out of later analyses so that immune reconstitution would not confound the results. Among trial patients, those achieving complete response had baseline diversity similar to that of newly diagnosed patients, while diversity was significantly lower in partial responders and progressors. The study was limited to a single clinical trial cohort, and causes of repertoire differences, possibly disease activity or prior therapy, remained undefined.

CDR1 and CDR2 were assigned from the germline V gene (reference sequence) as LNHDA and SQIVND. The CDR3 starts with the cysteine, ends with the phenylalanine, and has 14 residues. The retained sequence is limited to the CDR3, 42 bases, with the frame set at the first base. Read against the paper, the sample's time point label means: cycle 4 day 1 (C4D1), after 5 to 7 weeks of nivolumab. All trial patients had relapsed after autologous stem cell transplantation, with cohorts A, B and C differing in prior brentuximab vedotin exposure. The trial cohort included roughly 60 patients with relapsed/refractory classical Hodgkin lymphoma, and each patient had a best overall response of complete response, partial response or progressive disease. In the multi-cohort phase II CheckMate 205 trial, trial patients received single-agent nivolumab. An independent review committee assessed best overall response using the 2007 International Working Group response criteria. Trial PBMCs were collected immediately before nivolumab initiation (C1D1) and during therapy at cycle 2 day 1 and cycle 4 day 1. Peripheral blood was collected in 8 mL Vacutainer Cell Preparation Tubes, from which PBMCs were isolated by centrifugation and then cryopreserved.

Genomic DNA was isolated using the Qiagen DNeasy kit from unsorted PBMCs as well as from negatively selected CD4+ and CD8+ fractions. Amplification of TCR beta CDR3 regions was done by immunoSEQ multiplex PCR with primers that anneal to V and J segments. A synthetic immune receptor repertoire was used to minimize amplification bias, and remaining bias was computationally removed after sequencing. The original methods were these. Custom Python scripts were used to quantify repertoire diversity as the Shannon entropy index. The unsorted, CD4+ and CD8+ repertoires were each analyzed separately, with the exception of combined analyses, where CD4+ and CD8+ sequences were merged in silico. A clone counted as expanded when the clone's frequency after treatment rose at least 2-fold relative to C1D1, and clones undetected at baseline were given a pseudocount of 0.5. Singleton clones were defined as clones with 0 or 1 copy at C1D1, and non-singleton clones were defined as clones with 2 or more copies. Clones expanded in unsorted samples were labelled as CD4+, CD8+ or unknown by matching protein sequences in sorted samples from the same patient. Wilcoxon tests were applied to paired samples to test diversity changes from C1D1 to C4D1. Drawn from immuneACCESS, this table holds only the in-frame rearrangements with V and J called that TCRdb kept. Clones are partly lost; checked studies trace under half to an unresolved V gene and leave the rest unexplained. From that table come the V and J calls and clone size; the DNA was used to work out D and trimming. The sample table holds roughly 90,000 clones, of which nearly 85% were seen once. 17% of the sample goes to the ten largest clones.

The input for sequencing was peripheral blood mononuclear cells (PBMCs), taken before the fourth cycle of nivolumab. The sequence was collected from a human donor with classical Hodgkin lymphoma. The V and J segments used are TRBV19 and TRBJ1-1, with the D gene too uncertain to name. The bases are TGTGCCAGTAATATAATGCCGGGAAACACTGAAGCTTTCTTT. This is translated as CASNIMPGNTEAFF. Reference TRBV19 and TRBJ1-1 proteins supply the regions before and after the CDR3; the full variable domain is: DGGITQSPKYLFRKEGQNVTLSCEQNLNHDAMYWYRQDPGQGLRLIYYSQIVNDFQKGDIAEGYSVSREKKESFPLTVTSAQKNPTAFYLCASNIMPGNTEAFFGQGTRLTVV.